The 9 T cell receptor beta chains presented below share a single source sample, sequenced in a study of blood T cell repertoires in COVID-19. Method: immunoSEQ multiplex PCR; TCRdb's copy keeps in-frame clones and lacks some. The sample lists tens of thousands of clones, around nine tenths occurring once. The sample was peripheral blood. These receptors originate from a man aged 50-60 years with acute or convalescent COVID-19.

This chain joins TRBV9 and TRBJ2-1; D perhaps matches TRBD1 (6 bases). The length of the CDR3 is 15 residues. Per the germline V gene, CDR1 is SGDLS and CDR2 is YYNGEE. Trimming cost V 2 bases and J 4 bases, with 13 bases left between them. The chain's CDR3 is CASSVAGDTYNEQFF. CDR3 DNA sequence: TGTGCCAGCAGCGTCGCCGGGGACACTTACAATGAGCAGTTCTTC. The full variable domain, its missing parts supplied by reference TRBV9 and TRBJ2-1, is DSGVTQTPKHLITATGQRVTLRCSPRSGDLSVYWYQQSLDQGLQFLIQYYNGEERAKGNILERFSAQQFPDLHSELNLSSLELGDSALYFCASSVAGDTYNEQFFGPGTRLTVL.

The rearrangement joins TRBV29-1 to TRBJ1-1; 7 positions agree with TRBD1. Unmatched junction bases numbered 6, after V lost 5 bases and J lost 0 bases. Per germline, CDR1 SQVTM and CDR2 ANQGSEA. The CDR3 runs to 14 residues. This CDR3 is CSVTGQRVNTEAFF. In DNA form, the CDR3 reads TGCAGCGTTACGGGACAGCGGGTGAACACTGAAGCTTTCTTT.

This clone was detected only once. The chain employs TRBV2 and TRBJ1-6; D might be TRBD1 (6 bases). Germline V gene data show CDR1 as SNHLY and CDR2 as FYNNEI. The CDR3 is 13 residues long. The V end was cut by 9 bases, the J end by 6 bases, with 12 bases between. The CDR3 spells CASIGGSNSPLHF. The CDR3 DNA reads TGTGCCAGTATTGGGGGCTCTAATTCACCCCTCCACTTT.

V usage is TRBV6-6 and J usage is TRBJ1-5; perhaps TRBD1 as D (5 bases). V was trimmed by 5 bases and J by 6 bases, leaving 20 bases between them. Germline lookup yields CDR1 MNHNY and CDR2 SVGAGI (reference sequence). There are 16 residues in the CDR3. The CDR3 DNA sequence: TGTGCCAGCAGTCGACACTCCTCAGGGAGGGGTCAGCCCCAGCATTTT. Translation gives CASSRHSSGRGQPQHF.

The rearrangement uses TRBV5-1 and TRBJ1-4; no reliable D call. Germline-derived CDR1 and CDR2 are SGHRS and YFSETQ. With 8 bases removed from V and 8 bases from J, the gap between germline ends came to 16 bases. This CDR3 has 13 residues. The CDR3 is CASQSGWSEKLFF. In DNA form, the CDR3 reads TGCGCCAGTCAGAGTGGGTGGAGCGAAAAACTGTTTTTT. Complete variable domain (other parts from reference TRBV5-1 and TRBJ1-4): KAGVTQTPRYLIKTRGQQVTLSCSPISGHRSVSWYQQTPGQGLQFLFEYFSETQRNKGNFPGRFSGRQFSNSRSEMNVSTLELGDSALYLCASQSGWSEKLFFGSGTQLSVL.

The DNA of the CDR3 is TGTGCCAGCAGCCCGGGACAGGGTATGAATGAGCAGTTCTTC. Encoded protein: CASSPGQGMNEQFF. This chain links TRBV7-2 with TRBJ2-1; 9 nucleotides line up with TRBD1. The CDR3 sequence is 14 residues long. Germline-derived CDR1 and CDR2 are SGHTA and FQGNSA. With 5 bases clipped from V and 7 bases from J, the junction kept 6 bases outside the gene matches. Complete variable domain (other parts from reference TRBV7-2 and TRBJ2-1): GAGVSQSPSNKVTEKGKDVELRCDPISGHTALYWYRQSLGQGLEFLIYFQGNSAPDKSGLPSDRFSAERTGGSVSTLTIQRTQQEDSAVYLCASSPGQGMNEQFFGPGTRLTVL.

This clone has only one observation. This rearrangement joins TRBV11-3 to TRBJ2-3, with a tentative D call TRBD1 (7 bases). The ends were cut back, 4 bases at V and 4 bases at J, with 12 bases in the middle. This CDR3 comprises 14 residues. The germline CDR1 and CDR2 sequences are SGHNT and YENEEA. The CDR3 loop is CASSWGRGADTQYF. The DNA of the CDR3 is TGTGCCAGCAGCTGGGGCAGGGGGGCAGATACGCAGTATTTT.

The chain uses TRBV3-1 (or the pseudogene TRBV3-2) and TRBJ1-4; D is perhaps TRBD1 (5 bases). There are 13 residues in the CDR3. CDR1 is LGHDT, CDR2 YNNKEL, per germline (reference sequence). Between the trimmed V and J ends, which lost 7 bases and 8 bases, there was a span of 14 bases. CDR3 DNA: TGTGCCAGCACCCTAGGGGTTGGCGAAAAACTGTTTTTT. This gives the protein CASTLGVGEKLFF.

The chain combines TRBV24-1 with TRBJ2-7; tentatively, D is TRBD1 (5 bases). The germline V gene encodes CDR1 KGHDR and CDR2 SFDVKD. V dropped 7 bases and J dropped 2 bases, with 8 bases sitting between them. The CDR3 is 12 residues long. The DNA for the CDR3 is TGTGCCACCAGGGACACTCCCTACGAGCAGTACTTC. Protein sequence: CATRDTPYEQYF.